The 26 T cell receptor beta chains in this list originate from one sample, sequenced in a study of blood T cells in healthy people across ages. A sample-barcoded 5' primer and a J-beta primer mix were used in a second PCR of roughly 6 to 11 cycles. TCRdb fed the 5' RACE reads into MiXCR, producing one record per CDR3 protein. This sample has about 1.4 million distinct CDR3 sequences, with approximately 60% found just once. Material for sequencing was blood. The receptors shown here come from a man between 18 and 29 years old in good health.

The chain has TRBV20-1 and TRBJ1-5; D call uncertain. Trimming cost V 7 bases and J 4 bases, with 14 bases left between them. The CDR3 runs to 13 residues. CDR1 and CDR2 (germline): DFQATT, SNEGSKA (reference sequence). In DNA, the CDR3 is TGCAGTGGGAGCTCTCGGCGGAATCAGCCCCAGCATTTT. As protein: CSGSSRRNQPQHF.

The chain links TRBV4-1 to TRBJ1-1; weak D call: TRBD1 (6 bases). Germline V gives CDR1 MGHRA, CDR2 YSYEKL. The V end was cut by 1 base, the J end by 0 bases, with 18 bases between. The CDR3 sequence is 18 residues long. CDR3 DNA: TGCGCCAGCAGCCAAGGAGGGCAAGGGGACATCATGAACACTGAAGCTTTCTTT. Translated: CASSQGGQGDIMNTEAFF.

The V and J genes are TRBV6-5 and TRBJ2-1; 12 bases line up with TRBD2. With V trimmed by 5 bases and J by 7 bases, 6 bases remained unmatched. Germline V gene sequence: CDR1 MNHEY, CDR2 SVGAGI. CDR3 length: 15 residues. The CDR3 loop is CASSKLAGGGNEQFF. The CDR3 coding sequence is TGTGCCAGCAGTAAACTAGCGGGGGGTGGAAATGAGCAGTTCTTC.

V gene TRBV12-3 or TRBV12-4 combines with J gene TRBJ2-4, with 7 bases identical to TRBD1. The J call is uncertain, as TRBJ2-7 better fits the DNA end. The CDR3 is 13 residues long. CDR3 sequence: CASRPTGLGEQYF. Written as DNA, the CDR3 is TGTGCCAGCAGACCGACAGGGTTGGGCGAGCAGTACTTC.

This rearrangement joins TRBV6-6 to TRBJ2-1; no firm D call. CDR1 MNHNY and CDR2 SVGAGI come from the germline V gene (reference sequence). The V gene lost 6 bases and the J gene lost 6 bases, with 12 bases spanning the gap. The CDR3 covers 13 residues. The CDR3 DNA follows: TGTGCCAGCAGCGGAGTGAGAGGCAATGAGCAGTTCTTC. Encoded protein: CASSGVRGNEQFF.

The J gene is TRBJ1-5, the V gene TRBV7-9; maybe TRBD1 (5 bases). V lost 5 bases and J lost 4, with 12 bases in between. This CDR3 has 14 residues. CDR1 is SEHNR, CDR2 FQNEAQ, per germline (reference sequence). CDR3 residues: CASSDPGPNQPQHF. As DNA, the CDR3 is TGTGCCAGCAGCGACCCAGGGCCGAATCAGCCCCAGCATTTT.

This chain uses TRBV5-1 with TRBJ2-1; 10 bases match TRBD2. V shed 0 bases and J 8 bases; nucleotides not matched to a gene: 5. There are 15 residues in the CDR3. The germline V gene has CDR1 SGHRS and CDR2 YFSETQ. The DNA for the CDR3 is TGCGCCAGCAGCTTGGTGCCTAGCGGGAGCGATGAGCAGTTCTTC. It codes for CASSLVPSGSDEQFF.

On this clonotype: Compared with germline, one end of the junction differs, possibly owing to a read error. For the CDR3, the DNA is TGTGCCAGCAGCGTTCGTCCGTACGCAGACCAAGAGACCCAGTGCTTC. It translates to CASSVRPYADQETQCF. The rearrangement joins TRBV7-2 to TRBJ2-5; D not certain. Germline V gives CDR1 SGHTA, CDR2 FQGNSA. The CDR3 loop spans 16 amino acids.

The chain employs TRBV7-9 and TRBJ2-1; TRBD1 matches at 7 bases. The CDR3 has 12 residues. In germline, CDR1 is SEHNR, CDR2 FQNEAQ (reference sequence). Trimming removed 6 bases from V and 5 bases from J; junction bases left unmatched: 1. CDR3 nucleotide sequence: TGTGCCAGCAGGACAGGGAACAATGAGCAGTTCTTC. Translation: CASRTGNNEQFF.

This sequence joins TRBV12-3 or TRBV12-4 and TRBJ1-2; D may be TRBD1 (5 bases). V was shortened by 2 bases and J by 0 bases, with 13 bases between the two germline ends. The CDR3 runs to 16 residues. CDR3 region: CASSLLAGHTNYGYTF. CDR3 bases: TGTGCCAGCAGTTTATTAGCCGGACACACTAACTATGGCTACACCTTC.

This chain links TRBV28 with TRBJ1-2; TRBD1 aligns across 9 bases. CDR1 and CDR2 (germline): MDHEN, SYDVKM. CDR3 size: 17 residues. Trimming at V came to 5 bases and at J to 4 bases, leaving 14 bases not matched to a gene. CDR3 DNA: TGTGCCAGCAGTAACCGGGACAGGGAGGACCTGTTCTATGGCTACACCTTC. Encoded protein: CASSNRDREDLFYGYTF.

This clonotype has more than one count but fewer than ten. The chain carries TRBV29-1 and TRBJ1-1, with D unclear. The V end lost 5 bases, the J end lost 4 bases, and 11 bases lay between the germline ends. The CDR3 has 12 residues. The germline V gene has CDR1 SQVTM and CDR2 ANQGSEA. The CDR3 DNA reads TGCAGCGTTTCCCAGGCTCGCACTGAAGCTTTCTTT. It encodes CSVSQARTEAFF.

The V gene is TRBV6-2 or TRBV6-3, the J gene TRBJ2-7; unclear D gene. CDR1 and CDR2 (germline): MNHEY, SVGEGT. Between the trimmed V and J ends, which lost 9 bases and 0 bases, there was a span of 15 bases. This CDR3 has 14 residues. The CDR3, as DNA: TGTGCCAGGCTCGGAGAATCGAGCTCCTACGAGCAGTACTTC. It is translated as CARLGESSSYEQYF.

This chain's CDR3 is CASSHGAGRDTQYF. The CDR3 DNA reads as TGCGCCAGCAGCCATGGGGCGGGGAGAGATACGCAGTATTTT. V and J are TRBV4-3 and TRBJ2-3, with D tentatively TRBD2 (6 bases). Looked up from germline, CDR1 is LGHNA and CDR2 is YSLEER. CDR3 length equals 14 residues. V gave up 3 bases and J gave up 5 bases, with 12 bases separating them.

This chain links TRBV5-6 with TRBJ2-1, with D unresolved. This CDR3 has 18 residues. Germline loops: CDR1 SGHDT, CDR2 YYEEEE. The V gene lost 5 bases and the J gene lost 4 bases, with 25 bases spanning the gap. CDR3 residues: CASSFDWKRDPSYNEQFF. DNA for the CDR3: TGTGCCAGCAGTTTCGACTGGAAACGAGACCCCTCGTACAATGAGCAGTTCTTC.

This clonotype turned up a few times. Here the CDR3 reads CSVPLGTREWEETQYF. DNA of the CDR3: TGCAGCGTTCCCCTAGGGACTAGAGAGTGGGAAGAGACCCAGTACTTC. This rearrangement joins TRBV29-1 to TRBJ2-5; 8 bases align to TRBD2. Trimming took 5 bases from V and 3 from J; bases not matched to a gene: 14. From germline, CDR1 is SQVTM and CDR2 ANQGSEA. CDR3 length equals 16 residues. The whole variable domain, filled in from reference TRBV29-1 and TRBJ2-5, reads SAVISQKPSRDICQRGTSLTIQCQVDSQVTMMFWYRQQPGQSLTLIATANQGSEATYESGFVIDKFPISRPNLTFSTLTVSNMSPEDSSIYLCSVPLGTREWEETQYFGPGTRLLVL.

The gene calls are TRBV19 and TRBJ2-7; TRBD1 aligns across 10 bases. The J call may be in error: the DNA end matches TRBJ2-5 better. There are 15 residues in the CDR3. Germline CDR1 LNHDA, CDR2 SQIVND (reference sequence). Here the CDR3 DNA reads TGTGCCAGTAGTTCCGGGACAGGGGTTAGTGAGACCCAGTACTTC. It specifies CASSSGTGVSETQYF.

The chain uses TRBV4-1 and TRBJ1-5; D possibly corresponds to TRBD1 (6 bases). Germline V gene data show CDR1 as MGHRA and CDR2 as YSYEKL. The V and J ends lost 1 base and 5 bases respectively, with 12 bases between them. CDR3 size: 15 residues. Here the CDR3 DNA reads TGCGCCAGCAGCCAAGTAGGGGGAAAAGATCAGCCCCAGCATTTT. Translating gives CASSQVGGKDQPQHF.

The chain recombines TRBV7-2 with TRBJ2-1; 8 nucleotides match TRBD1. The CDR3 is 15 amino acids. Germline values: CDR1 SGHTA, CDR2 FQGNSA. V was pared by 3 bases and J by 3 bases, with 4 bases of the junction left unmatched. The CDR3 sequence is CASSLTGAGYNEQFF. CDR3 bases: TGTGCCAGCAGCTTGACAGGGGCTGGCTACAATGAGCAGTTCTTC.

The V and J genes are TRBV2 and TRBJ2-7, with D tentatively TRBD2 (6 bases). Germline lookup yields CDR1 SNHLY and CDR2 FYNNEI. The CDR3 extends over 13 amino acids. Trimming removed 4 bases from V and 5 bases from J, with 12 bases in between. CDR3 nucleotides: TGTGCCAGCAGTGCGGGGGACGGGGACGAGCAGTACTTC. Translated, it gives CASSAGDGDEQYF.

This chain links TRBV7-8 with TRBJ2-2, with TRBD1 matching 9 bases. CDR1 is SGHVS and CDR2 is FQNEAQ in the germline V gene. CDR3 length: 13 residues. V shed 1 base, J shed 11 bases, and the junction held 2 bases outside the gene matches. The chain's CDR3 is CASSLGDRAELFF. In nucleotides, the CDR3 is TGTGCCAGCAGCTTAGGGGACAGGGCTGAGCTGTTTTTT.

This chain uses TRBV7-2 with TRBJ1-2; no clear D. With 5 bases removed from V and 1 base from J, the gap between germline ends came to 11 bases. The CDR3 is 14 amino acids. Per germline, CDR1 SGHTA and CDR2 FQGNSA. The CDR3 reads CASSPGTSNYGYTF. In nucleotides, the CDR3 is TGTGCCAGCAGCCCCGGAACAAGTAACTATGGCTACACCTTC. The full variable domain, with the rest looked up from reference TRBV7-2 and TRBJ1-2, is GAGVSQSPSNKVTEKGKDVELRCDPISGHTALYWYRQSLGQGLEFLIYFQGNSAPDKSGLPSDRFSAERTGGSVSTLTIQRTQQEDSAVYLCASSPGTSNYGYTFGSGTRLTVV.

J is TRBJ2-1 and V is TRBV7-9; 8 bases are a match to TRBD1. CDR3 length: 17 residues. Germline CDR1 SEHNR, CDR2 FQNEAQ (reference sequence). V shed 2 bases and J 1 base; nucleotides not matched to a gene: 7. The DNA for the CDR3 is TGTGCCAGCAGCTTAAGCACGCAGGGGGCTTCCTACAATGAGCAGTTCTTC. It yields the protein CASSLSTQGASYNEQFF.

This clonotype was detected once. The V and J genes are TRBV6-2 or TRBV6-3 and TRBJ2-7; D is possibly TRBD2 (5 bases). The CDR3 loop spans 12 amino acids. Germline values: CDR1 MNHEY, CDR2 SVGEGT. V lost 10 bases, J lost 1 base, and 11 bases lay in between. DNA of the CDR3: TGTGCCATCTGGAGCGGTTCCTACGAGCAGTACTTC. Translation gives CAIWSGSYEQYF.

This chain uses TRBV28 with TRBJ1-5; possible D gene TRBD1, 5 bases. With 9 bases removed from V and 11 bases from J, the gap between germline ends came to 14 bases. This CDR3 region has 11 residues. Germline V lookup: CDR1 MDHEN, CDR2 SYDVKM. The CDR3 is CASGGGATQHF. Written as DNA, the CDR3 is TGTGCCAGTGGGGGGGGAGCGACCCAGCATTTT.

The genes are TRBV14 and TRBJ2-3, with 7 bases lining up with TRBD1. V lost 2 bases to trimming and J lost 0 bases; unmatched junction nucleotides: 5. The CDR3 is made up of 16 amino acids. The germline V gene has CDR1 SGHDN and CDR2 FVKESK. This CDR3 reads CASSQRGQASTDTQYF. In DNA, the CDR3 is TGTGCCAGCAGCCAACGAGGACAGGCGAGCACAGATACGCAGTATTTT. Combining the CDR3 with reference TRBV14 and TRBJ2-3 gives the whole variable domain EAGVTQFPSHSVIEKGQTVTLRCDPISGHDNLYWYRRVMGKEIKFLLHFVKESKQDESGMPNNRFLAERTGGTYSTLKVQPAELEDSGVYFCASSQRGQASTDTQYFGPGTRLTVL.